Sequencing of this TCR beta chain was carried out in a study of T cells in women clearing cervical HPV infection. Whole-study context: With HLA typing for only a few women, HLA confounding remains possible.

The data were produced by immunoSEQ multiplex PCR, yet TCRdb's version contains in-frame clones alone and is incomplete. The sample totals some 31,000 clones. The CDR3 totals 13 residues. The germline CDR1 and CDR2 sequences are SGHDT and YYEEEE. The study, taken as a whole, reports: Controls had more TRBV6-7 (approximately 0.16%) than cases (approximately 0.11%). T-cell numbers per sample were unknown and may explain richness differences.

With regard to this clone: Its antigen remains unidentified. Sequence at one end of the junction differs from germline and may be a read error. The CDR3 end is not reached by the read, which stops 3 residues before it; the germline J gene fills it in. This same CDR3 is encoded by further DNA sequences in the sample.

The material sequenced was blood buffy coat. This sequence was found in a woman between 18 and 75 years old with a cervical HPV16 infection that either progressed to CIN3+ or cleared (not recorded which). The chain employs TRBV5-6 and TRBJ1-3; D is undetermined. The CDR3 region is CASSARVGNTIYF. The DNA read from the CDR3 is TGTGCCAGCAGCGCCCGGGTCGGAAACACT.